One and the same sample provided the 2 T cell receptor beta chains below, sequenced in a study of T-cell memory formation after mild COVID-19. TCRdb fed the 5' RACE reads into MiXCR, producing one record per CDR3 protein. The repertoire holds over 350,000 distinct CDR3 sequences, with around a sixth as singletons. Input material: PBMCs or a T cell subset sorted from them (not recorded which). These receptors were obtained from a man in his late teens or twenties who had mild COVID-19 (a few samples of this study predate the infection). Cell type and time point are not known.

The table lists this clonotype with many counts. The chain uses TRBV7-2 and TRBJ2-7; 10 nucleotides match TRBD2. The CDR3 contains 13 residues. Unmatched junction bases numbered 0, after V lost 3 bases and J lost 4 bases. The germline V gene has CDR1 SGHTA and CDR2 FQGNSA. The CDR3 nucleotides read TGTGCCAGCAGCTTTAGCGGGGGGTACGAGCAGTACTTC. Amino acids: CASSFSGGYEQYF.

This clonotype was seen only a few times. The chain joins TRBV5-1 to TRBJ1-2, with TRBD1 as a possible D gene (5 bases). Deletions cut 1 base from V and 4 bases from J, with 11 bases between. The CDR3 is made up of 14 amino acids. Germline CDR1 reads SGHRS; CDR2 reads YFSETQ. For the CDR3, the DNA is TGCGCCAGCAGCTTGCGGGGCCCCCCCTATGGCTACACCTTC. As protein: CASSLRGPPYGYTF.